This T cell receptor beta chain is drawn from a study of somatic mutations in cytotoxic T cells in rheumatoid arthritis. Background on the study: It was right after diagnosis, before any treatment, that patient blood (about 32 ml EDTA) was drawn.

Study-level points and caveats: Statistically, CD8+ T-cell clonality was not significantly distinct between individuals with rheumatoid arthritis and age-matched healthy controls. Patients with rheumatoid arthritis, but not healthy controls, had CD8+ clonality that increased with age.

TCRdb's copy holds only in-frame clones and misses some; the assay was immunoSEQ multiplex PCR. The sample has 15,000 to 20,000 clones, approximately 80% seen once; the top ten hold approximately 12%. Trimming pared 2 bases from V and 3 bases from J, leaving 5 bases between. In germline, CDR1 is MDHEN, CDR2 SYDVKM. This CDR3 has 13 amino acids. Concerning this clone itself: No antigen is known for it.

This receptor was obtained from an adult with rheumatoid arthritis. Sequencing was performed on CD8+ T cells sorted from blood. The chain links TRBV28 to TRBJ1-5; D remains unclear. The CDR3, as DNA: TGTGCCAGCAGTTTAGGGATCAATCAGCCCCAGCATTTT. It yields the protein CASSLGINQPQHF.